This T cell receptor (beta chain) was retrieved from a study of shared clonotypes between healthy human individuals. Findings and limits, study-wide: Despite large depth, rarefaction showed incomplete sorted-subset sequencing. Naive subsets usually exceeded memory subsets in estimated richness.

Deep-level settings were used for running the assay. Template for every sorted-subset replicate PCR totaled around 200 ng DNA, approximately 30,000 T cell genomes. Sequencing used immunoSEQ multiplex PCR; TCRdb keeps in-frame clones, though not all of them. Of 600,000 to 800,000 clones listed, 72% are singletons. Turning to this clone: Antigen: not known.

Trimming stripped 9 bases from V and 5 bases from J, with 14 bases between. The CDR3 length is 13 residues. Germline loops: CDR1 MNHNY, CDR2 SVGAGI (reference sequence). The chain links TRBV6-6 to TRBJ1-5; a weak D match, TRBD1 (6 bases). This receptor was identified in a woman under 40 in good health. Sequenced: memory CD4+ T cells sorted from blood. Subset noted: CD45RA-negative fraction. CDR3 sequence (DNA): TGTGCCAGTACCTCGGACAGTTATCAGCCCCAGCATTTT. It encodes CASTSDSYQPQHF.